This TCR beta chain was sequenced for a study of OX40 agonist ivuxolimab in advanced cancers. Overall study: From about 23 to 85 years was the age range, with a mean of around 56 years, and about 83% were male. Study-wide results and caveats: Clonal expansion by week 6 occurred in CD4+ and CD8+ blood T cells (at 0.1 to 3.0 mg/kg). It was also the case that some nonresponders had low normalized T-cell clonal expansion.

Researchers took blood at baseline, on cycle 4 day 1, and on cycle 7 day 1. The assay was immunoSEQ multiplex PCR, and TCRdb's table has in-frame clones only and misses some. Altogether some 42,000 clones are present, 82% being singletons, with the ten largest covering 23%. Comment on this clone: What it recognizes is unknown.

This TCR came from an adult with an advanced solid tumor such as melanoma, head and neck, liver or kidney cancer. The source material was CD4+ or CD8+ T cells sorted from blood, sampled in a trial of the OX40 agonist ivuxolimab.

This chain's CDR3 is CARREGAIIYEQYF. The CDR3 coding sequence is TGCGCCAGGAGGGAGGGGGCGATCATCTACGAGCAGTACTTC. V and J are TRBV23-1 and TRBJ2-7; TRBD1 or TRBD2 may be the D gene (7 bases each). TRBV23-1 is sorted into the ORF group, with uncertain function. V was pared by 9 bases and J by 3 bases, with 18 bases between. CDR3 length equals 14 residues.